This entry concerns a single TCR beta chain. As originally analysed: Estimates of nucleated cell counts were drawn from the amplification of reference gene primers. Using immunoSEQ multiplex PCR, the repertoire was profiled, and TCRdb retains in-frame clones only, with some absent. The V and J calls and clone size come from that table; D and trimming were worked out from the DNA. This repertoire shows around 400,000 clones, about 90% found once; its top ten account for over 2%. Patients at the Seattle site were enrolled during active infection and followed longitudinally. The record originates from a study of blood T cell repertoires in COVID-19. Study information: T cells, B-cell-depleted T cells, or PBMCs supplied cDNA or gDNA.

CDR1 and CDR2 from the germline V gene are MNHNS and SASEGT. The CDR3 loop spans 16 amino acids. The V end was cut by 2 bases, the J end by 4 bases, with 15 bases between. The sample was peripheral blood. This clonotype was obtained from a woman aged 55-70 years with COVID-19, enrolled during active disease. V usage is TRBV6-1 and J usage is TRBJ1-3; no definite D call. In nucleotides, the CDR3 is TGTGCCAGCAGTGAAACCGGTCCTTCGCGCGGAAACACCATATATTTT. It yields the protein CASSETGPSRGNTIYF.